This T cell receptor (beta chain) was documented in a study of cytomegalovirus exposure and HLA in healthy donors (TCRdb year 2017). Context from the whole study: An earlier analysis of 587 of the donors reported about 300 Gb of sequence data and 95 million to 120 million unique TCR beta sequences obtained from around 170 million T cells. An early release covering 550 to 700 HLA-typed donors comprised about 310 gigabases of sequencing data and around 80 million unique TCR sequences. The genetic ancestry cluster associated with self-reported Caucasian donors included 81% of the 350 to 500 genotyped donors. The study aimed to test whether cataloging public T cell receptors could reveal signatures of past pathogen exposure. Using immunosequencing, the study profiled T cell repertoires from fewer than 700 subjects and related those repertoires to cytomegalovirus serostatus. Along with the approximately 620-subject first cohort, a separate validation cohort of approximately 110 different subjects was used. To predict cytomegalovirus infection status, the study brought together high-throughput TCR immunosequencing, statistical association of individual TCRs with disease status, and machine learning. To study patterns of TCR occurrence, a later analysis re-analyzed previously published TCR beta repertoires from hundreds of donors and added high-resolution HLA genotyping. The later analysis used no new phenotypic data to find candidate immune exposures, relying instead on TCR beta sequences and their occurrence across donors. An earlier analysis of 587 of the donors used high-throughput TCR beta sequencing to judge whether each TCR beta V gene segment behaved as functional or pseudogenic. Donor age, sex, ethnicity and CMV serostatus were collected together with the repertoire data. In a later genetic analysis, genome-wide SNP genotypes for 398 of the 666 donors were used, and that subset was treated as a discovery cohort. Every discovery cohort repertoire had been produced on one sequencing platform. Both class I and class II loci were covered by HLA typing, at four-digit resolution. The number of donors typed differed by locus, with 629-630 for A, B, C, DRB1 and DQB1, roughly 520 for DQA1, over 600 for DPA1, and over 400 for DPB1. A handful of DR-DQ haplotypes were handled as single units for association and clustering because linkage in the cohort was strong. Among 398 genotyped donors of the cohort, an average of approximately 250,000 unique TCR beta nucleotide sequences were sequenced per donor, roughly a sixth of them non-productive. Overall results and qualifications from the work: According to a later genetic analysis, donors in an Asian-associated ancestry cluster had fewer N-insertions in productive TCRs than the roughly 670-donor mean. Because HLA typing was missing for some donors at each locus, association tests included only the typed subset. Assigning TCR associations to individual alleles was difficult when HLA alleles, especially DR and DQ, strongly co-occurred. A few of the identified cytomegalovirus-associated TCR beta chains were confirmed in vitro to be specific for cytomegalovirus antigens. In a later analysis, 15,000 to 20,000 TCR beta sequences were associated with specific HLA alleles at a false discovery rate of 0.05. A later genetic analysis associated a missense DCLRE1C variant with V-gene and J-gene trimming of TCR beta chains, and an independent cohort replicated the association. In an earlier analysis of some 500 of the donors, most TCR beta V segments appeared in productive rearrangements about 87% or about 30% of the time, broadly matching IMGT annotations. In a later analysis, TCR association rates were found to vary across HLA loci, with the most associated TCRs seen for DRB1 alleles and the fewest for HLA-C alleles. In this cohort, only TCR beta chains were sequenced, and detectable features were limited by the absence of alpha or paired-chain data. Because the 87-base-pair reads could not distinguish some IMGT-functional V segments, including TRBV6-2 and TRBV6-3, those segments were excluded. A further reported finding was that TCR beta sequences accurately predicted the HLA-A and HLA-B alleles for most subjects in the first cohort. In the study, around 160 TCR beta chains were listed as associated with cytomegalovirus. In both the original and validation cohorts, the classifier was reported to diagnose cytomegalovirus status with high specificity and sensitivity. While some public TCRs were present in many individuals, most TCR sequences turned up only very rarely across donors. Compared with equally common non-associated chains, HLA-associated TCR beta chains in a later analysis were more clonally expanded and had lower generation probabilities. The earlier analysis of some 560 of the donors excluded 15 to 20 rarely observed V segments, including chromosome 9 orphons, because counts were too low. For the cohort, immune exposure information was limited to CMV serostatus. A cluster of highly shared sequence variants was judged likely to be a technical artifact of the sequencing pipeline. A later analysis found that most CMV-associated TCR beta chains appeared HLA-restricted, with HLA associations seemingly driven largely by CMV exposure. According to a later analysis, parvovirus B19, influenza, CMV and Epstein-Barr virus appeared linked to several top co-occurrence clusters. Presence/absence analyses assumed roughly uniform sequencing depth across donors, an assumption that may not hold. Linkage disequilibrium might explain the correlated functional status among segregating V segments, but an unknown experimental factor could not be excluded. It was suggested by the authors that the approach could potentially be generalized to other disease states and immunological phenotypes.

Details on this clone: This clone's antigen is unknown. Per-nucleotide qualities are absent, and no much larger clonotype sits a single base away.

The cohort was made up of around 720 healthy bone marrow donors. All cohort members were sampled while nominally healthy, although unrecorded immune exposures were likely present. The donor tested CMV seronegative and was one of the 352 seronegative cohort members. Each donor provided a peripheral blood sample, and peripheral blood mononuclear cells were used for TCR beta sequencing. Genomic DNA extraction from the blood cell samples was performed with the Qiagen DNeasy Blood Extraction Kit. Libraries were made using the immunoSEQ multiplex PCR assay. The multiplex PCR relied on a mix of 60 forward primers for TCR Vbeta segments and 13 reverse primers for TCR Jbeta segments. The CDR3 region of rearranged TCR beta genes was amplified from genomic DNA with a multiplex PCR assay. On the Illumina HiSeq System, the amplified TCR beta libraries were sequenced as 87-base-pair reads. For the original study's pipeline: In a later analysis, some 80 million unique TCR beta chains were counted across the roughly 610 repertoires, and roughly 11 million of these chains were shared by at least two donors. A nearest-neighbor algorithm error-corrected the raw reads and collapsed the reads into unique sequences, merging closely related sequences to remove PCR and sequencing errors. Alignment of CDR3 sequences to IMGT reference sequences was used to assign V, D and J gene segments. Each retained sequence needed at least a six-nucleotide match to both a V gene segment and a J gene segment. A rearrangement counted as productive if the CDR3 had no stop codons and remained in frame with V and J, and every other rearrangement counted as non-productive. Following IMGT convention, CDR3 was defined as the stretch from the second conserved V-encoded cysteine to the conserved J-encoded phenylalanine. In an earlier analysis of 587 of the donors, sequences lacking an unambiguous match to a single V gene segment were excluded. An earlier analysis of fewer than 750 of the donors called V segments functional above 56.7% productive rearrangements and segregating when the between-donor standard deviation exceeded 5%. A statistical classification framework was built for diagnosing cytomegalovirus status from the catalog of TCR beta chain sequences. V and J gene assignment, in a later analysis, came from comparing TCR nucleotide sequences with IMGT/GENE-DB human TR gene sequences. The TCRdist pipeline was used in a later analysis to assign CDR3 sequences and most-parsimonious VDJ recombination scenarios. In a later analysis, every TCR beta chain was defined by the combination of its CDR3 amino acid sequence and its V-gene family, and reads without a unique V-gene family were dropped. As a way to deal with suspected cross-contamination and a sequencing artifact, a later analysis dropped 450 to 700 nucleotide sequences that were highly shared and had low generation probability. For each public chain, a later analysis derived a clonal expansion index from normalized ranks of inferred template counts within each repertoire. In a later analysis, generation probabilities were computed using a VDJ recombination model fitted to out-of-frame rearrangements, and the results were checked against IGoR. Hypergeometric tests were used in a later analysis to score TCR-TCR, TCR-HLA and TCR-CMV co-occurrence, with a repertoire-size bias correction applied to the TCR pairs. A later analysis estimated false discovery rates by permuting HLA or CMV assignments 20 times. A later analysis grouped co-occurring TCRs with DBSCAN, adding TCRdist sequence similarity when clustering within HLA-allele-positive subsets. Repertoires with fewer than 30,000 or more than 120,000 public chains, plus five repertoires with anomalous nucleotide sharing, were excluded from co-occurrence clustering. Held by TCRdb, this immuneACCESS table contains in-frame sequences only and omits some clones. Under half of the omission traces to an unresolved V gene where checked; the cause of the rest is unknown. That table supplies the V and J calls and clone size; D and trimming were determined from the DNA. Counted in this sample were roughly 110,000 clones; about two thirds of them appeared once. Roughly 3% of the sample belongs to the ten largest clones.

Deletion took 2 bases off V and 7 bases off J, with a span of 17 bases between the germline ends. The CDR3 sequence holds 15 residues, the cysteine and phenylalanine included. Only CDR3 DNA remains: 45 bases, in frame from the first base. Based on the germline V gene, the CDR1 and CDR2 sequences are KGHSH and LQKENI. The TCR comes from a female donor in good health and CMV-seronegative. Input material: PBMCs. The sequence links TRBV18 to TRBJ1-2, with TRBD1 perhaps the D gene, on 5 matching bases. The bases read TGTGCCAGCTCACCAGGGGCGCCCCGTTCAAGTGGCTACACCTTC. Its protein product is CASSPGAPRSSGYTF.